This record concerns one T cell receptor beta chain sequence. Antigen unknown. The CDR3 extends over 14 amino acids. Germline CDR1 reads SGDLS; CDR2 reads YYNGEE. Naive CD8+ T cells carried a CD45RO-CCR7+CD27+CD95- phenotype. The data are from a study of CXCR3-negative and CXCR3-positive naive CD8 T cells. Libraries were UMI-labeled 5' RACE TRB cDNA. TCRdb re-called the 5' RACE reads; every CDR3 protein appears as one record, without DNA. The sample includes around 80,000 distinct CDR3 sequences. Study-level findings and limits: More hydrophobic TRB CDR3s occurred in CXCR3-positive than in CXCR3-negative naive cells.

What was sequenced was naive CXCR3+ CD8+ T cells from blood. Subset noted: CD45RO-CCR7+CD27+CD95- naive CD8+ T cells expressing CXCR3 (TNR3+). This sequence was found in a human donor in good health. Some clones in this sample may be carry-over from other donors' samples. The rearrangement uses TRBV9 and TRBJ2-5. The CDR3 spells CASSTYRDQETQYF. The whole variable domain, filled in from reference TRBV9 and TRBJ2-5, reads DSGVTQTPKHLITATGQRVTLRCSPRSGDLSVYWYQQSLDQGLQFLIQYYNGEERAKGNILERFSAQQFPDLHSELNLSSLELGDSALYFCASSTYRDQETQYFGPGTRLLVL.